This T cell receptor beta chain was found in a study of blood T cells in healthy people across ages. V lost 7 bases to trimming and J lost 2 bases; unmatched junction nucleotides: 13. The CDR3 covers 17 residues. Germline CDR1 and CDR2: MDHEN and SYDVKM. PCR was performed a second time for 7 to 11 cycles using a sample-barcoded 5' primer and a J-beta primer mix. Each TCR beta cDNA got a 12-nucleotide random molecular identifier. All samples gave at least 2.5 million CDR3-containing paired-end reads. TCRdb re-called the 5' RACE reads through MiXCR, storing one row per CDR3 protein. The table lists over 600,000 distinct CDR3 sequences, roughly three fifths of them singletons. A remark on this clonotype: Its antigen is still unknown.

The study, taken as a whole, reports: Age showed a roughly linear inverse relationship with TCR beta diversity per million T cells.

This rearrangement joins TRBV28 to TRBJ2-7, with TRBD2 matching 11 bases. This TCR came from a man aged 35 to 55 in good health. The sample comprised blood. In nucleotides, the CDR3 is TGTGCCAGCATCGGGGGGCTAGCGGGAGGATTAGCCTACGAGCAGTACTTC. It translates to CASIGGLAGGLAYEQYF.